Listed below are T cell receptor beta chains from one sample, sequenced in a study of CD8 T cells in ankylosing spondylitis. TCRdb reanalysed the 5' RACE reads using MiXCR and keeps one entry per CDR3 protein. Of 100,000 to 150,000 distinct CDR3 sequences detected, approximately 9.9% appear once; the ten largest clones hold about 3.3%. Sequencing used blood, either unsorted or a sorted T cell fraction (not recorded which). Receptors originate from a male donor with ankylosing spondylitis or in good health (not recorded which). CDR3s include the opening cysteine and the closing phenylalanine or tryptophan. The order of the fields is D gene, clone size, J gene, V gene, CDR3 protein, CDR3 DNA. A D gene is named only where the DNA matches it firmly. Expanded clones are given a class, and other clones once, few, many or no size at all.

d_gene: -
abundance: many
j_gene: TRBJ1-2
v_gene: TRBV20-1
CDR3aa: CSARDRPGPYGYTF
CDR3nt: TGCAGTGCTAGAGATCGACCGGGACCGTATGGCTACACCTTC

d_gene: TRBD2
abundance: few
j_gene: TRBJ2-1
v_gene: TRBV7-3
CDR3aa: CASSLNPGLAGSNEQFF
CDR3nt: TGTGCCAGCAGCTTAAATCCCGGACTAGCGGGGTCAAATGAGCAGTTCTTC

d_gene: -
abundance: medium-sized
j_gene: TRBJ2-1
v_gene: TRBV27
CDR3aa: CASSLSMGQALNEQFF
CDR3nt: TGTGCCAGCAGTTTATCGATGGGCCAAGCTTTAAATGAGCAGTTCTTC

d_gene: -
abundance: many
j_gene: TRBJ2-2
v_gene: TRBV20-1
CDR3aa: CSASWAGNTGELFF
CDR3nt: TGCAGTGCTAGTTGGGCAGGGAACACCGGGGAGCTGTTTTTT

d_gene: -
abundance: many
j_gene: TRBJ2-1
v_gene: TRBV29-1
CDR3aa: CSTPRQNTNEQFF
CDR3nt: TGCAGCACACCCCGACAGAACACGAATGAGCAGTTCTTC

d_gene: TRBD2
abundance: many
j_gene: TRBJ2-1
v_gene: TRBV27
CDR3aa: CASSLYLAAYNEQFF
CDR3nt: TGTGCCAGCAGTTTATACCTAGCGGCCTACAATGAGCAGTTCTTC

d_gene: TRBD2
abundance: -
j_gene: TRBJ2-7
v_gene: TRBV29-1
CDR3aa: CSVRLAGGHEQYF
CDR3nt: TGCAGCGTCAGACTAGCGGGAGGCCACGAGCAGTACTTC

d_gene: -
abundance: -
j_gene: TRBJ2-2
v_gene: TRBV18
CDR3aa: CASSPLENTGELFF
CDR3nt: TGTGCCAGCTCACCTTTAGAAAACACCGGGGAGCTGTTTTTT

d_gene: TRBD2
abundance: -
j_gene: TRBJ2-5
v_gene: TRBV2
CDR3aa: CASSALSGSRYQETQYF
CDR3nt: TGTGCCAGCAGCGCCCTTAGCGGGAGCAGGTACCAAGAGACCCAGTACTTC

d_gene: TRBD1
abundance: few
j_gene: TRBJ1-2
v_gene: TRBV28
CDR3aa: CASRAGQWFDGYTF
CDR3nt: TGTGCCAGCAGAGCGGGACAGTGGTTCGATGGCTACACCTTC

d_gene: TRBD1
abundance: many
j_gene: TRBJ1-1
v_gene: TRBV5-1
CDR3aa: CASSPATGLNTEAFF
CDR3nt: TGCGCCAGCAGCCCAGCGACAGGGTTGAACACTGAAGCTTTCTTT

d_gene: -
abundance: -
j_gene: TRBJ1-1
v_gene: TRBV5-1
CDR3aa: CASSLGRDTEAFF
CDR3nt: TGCGCCAGCAGCTTGGGGAGGGACACTGAAGCTTTCTTT

d_gene: TRBD2
abundance: many
j_gene: TRBJ2-3
v_gene: TRBV10-3
CDR3aa: CAISQTSGYSTDTQYF
CDR3nt: TGTGCCATCAGCCAGACTAGCGGTTATAGCACAGATACGCAGTATTTT

d_gene: -
abundance: many
j_gene: TRBJ2-7
v_gene: TRBV7-2
CDR3aa: CASSLGSISEQYF
CDR3nt: TGTGCCAGCAGCTTAGGATCTATCTCCGAGCAGTACTTC

d_gene: -
abundance: many
j_gene: TRBJ2-4
v_gene: TRBV6-1
CDR3aa: CASSTLQETIQYF
CDR3nt: TGTGCCAGCAGTACCCTACAGGAGACCATTCAGTACTTC

d_gene: TRBD2
abundance: few
j_gene: TRBJ2-1
v_gene: TRBV25-1
CDR3aa: CASSDSAGVSYNEQFF
CDR3nt: TGTGCCAGCAGTGATAGTGCGGGAGTGTCCTACAATGAGCAGTTCTTC

d_gene: -
abundance: many
j_gene: TRBJ2-6
v_gene: TRBV15
CDR3aa: CATSRDTSGANVLTF
CDR3nt: TGTGCCACCAGCAGAGATACCTCTGGGGCCAACGTCCTGACTTTC

d_gene: -
abundance: few
j_gene: TRBJ2-5
v_gene: TRBV5-1
CDR3aa: CASSSNTGSQETQYF
CDR3nt: TGCGCCAGCAGCTCCAATACAGGATCTCAAGAGACCCAGTACTTC

d_gene: -
abundance: -
j_gene: TRBJ2-5
v_gene: TRBV29-1
CDR3aa: CSVEEFQGATHYF
CDR3nt: TGCAGCGTTGAAGAGTTTCAAGGGGCGACCCACTACTTC

d_gene: -
abundance: -
j_gene: TRBJ1-2
v_gene: TRBV29-1
CDR3aa: CSVEDRATIYGYTF
CDR3nt: TGCAGCGTTGAAGATCGGGCCACGATCTATGGCTACACCTTC

d_gene: TRBD1
abundance: few
j_gene: TRBJ2-3
v_gene: TRBV10-3
CDR3aa: CAISDPGQATDTQYF
CDR3nt: TGTGCCATCAGTGACCCGGGACAGGCGACAGATACGCAGTATTTT

d_gene: TRBD2
abundance: many
j_gene: TRBJ2-7
v_gene: TRBV6-5
CDR3aa: CASSYSTSGSSGQYF
CDR3nt: TGTGCCAGCAGTTACTCGACTAGCGGGAGCTCCGGGCAGTACTTC

d_gene: TRBD1
abundance: few
j_gene: TRBJ2-7
v_gene: TRBV7-2
CDR3aa: CASSPTQGSSYEQYF
CDR3nt: TGTGCCAGCAGCCCGACACAGGGGTCCTCCTACGAGCAGTACTTC

d_gene: -
abundance: -
j_gene: TRBJ1-5
v_gene: TRBV27
CDR3aa: CASSFCNQPQHF
CDR3nt: TGTGCCAGCAGTTTCTGCAATCAGCCCCAGCATTTT

d_gene: -
abundance: many
j_gene: TRBJ1-5
v_gene: TRBV24-1
CDR3aa: CATSHRRVLQPQHF
CDR3nt: TGTGCCACCAGTCACAGGAGAGTTCTTCAGCCCCAGCATTTT

d_gene: TRBD1
abundance: many
j_gene: TRBJ2-7
v_gene: TRBV7-2
CDR3aa: CASSPTGSSYEQYF
CDR3nt: TGTGCCAGCAGCCCGACAGGGAGCTCCTACGAGCAGTACTTC

d_gene: -
abundance: many
j_gene: TRBJ2-5
v_gene: TRBV7-6
CDR3aa: CASSLNTGTRETQYF
CDR3nt: TGTGCCAGCAGCCTAAACACCGGGACTCGGGAGACCCAGTACTTC

d_gene: -
abundance: -
j_gene: TRBJ2-3
v_gene: TRBV5-6
CDR3aa: CASSFGQVYSTDTQYF
CDR3nt: TGTGCCAGCAGCTTTGGCCAGGTGTATAGCACAGATACGCAGTATTTT

d_gene: TRBD2
abundance: many
j_gene: TRBJ2-7
v_gene: TRBV5-1
CDR3aa: CASSTAGGGSYEQYF
CDR3nt: TGCGCCAGCAGCACAGCGGGAGGGGGGTCCTACGAGCAGTACTTC

d_gene: TRBD2
abundance: few
j_gene: TRBJ2-7
v_gene: TRBV7-2
CDR3aa: CASSPLAGGPVHEQYF
CDR3nt: TGTGCCAGCAGCCCCCTAGCGGGAGGGCCAGTCCACGAGCAGTACTTC

d_gene: TRBD1
abundance: many
j_gene: TRBJ2-3
v_gene: TRBV29-1
CDR3aa: CSANRDRGTDTQYF
CDR3nt: TGCAGCGCCAACCGGGACAGGGGCACAGATACGCAGTATTTT

d_gene: -
abundance: many
j_gene: TRBJ2-2
v_gene: TRBV5-1
CDR3aa: CASSLRQTPGELFF
CDR3nt: TGCGCCAGCAGCTTGAGACAGACTCCCGGGGAGCTGTTTTTT

d_gene: TRBD1
abundance: many
j_gene: TRBJ2-7
v_gene: TRBV29-1
CDR3aa: CSVVTGTGLIEQYF
CDR3nt: TGCAGCGTCGTCACCGGGACAGGGTTAATCGAGCAGTACTTC

d_gene: -
abundance: -
j_gene: TRBJ2-1
v_gene: TRBV6-5
CDR3aa: CASSYSRGGAYNEQFF
CDR3nt: TGTGCCAGCAGTTACTCGAGAGGAGGGGCCTACAATGAGCAGTTCTTC

d_gene: TRBD1
abundance: -
j_gene: TRBJ2-4
v_gene: TRBV4-3
CDR3aa: CASSQVKGTGAKAKNIQYF
CDR3nt: TGCGCCAGCAGCCAAGTTAAGGGGACAGGGGCCAAAGCCAAAAACATTCAGTACTTC

d_gene: TRBD2
abundance: many
j_gene: TRBJ2-1
v_gene: TRBV20-1
CDR3aa: CSAPGIAGKLSYNEQFF
CDR3nt: TGCAGTGCTCCCGGGATAGCGGGTAAACTCTCCTACAATGAGCAGTTCTTC

d_gene: TRBD1
abundance: many
j_gene: TRBJ2-7
v_gene: TRBV29-1
CDR3aa: CSVRQGEYEQYF
CDR3nt: TGCAGCGTTCGACAGGGGGAATACGAGCAGTACTTC

d_gene: -
abundance: many
j_gene: TRBJ2-3
v_gene: TRBV5-5
CDR3aa: CASSGSTDTQYF
CDR3nt: TGTGCCAGCAGCGGGAGCACAGATACGCAGTATTTT

d_gene: TRBD1
abundance: -
j_gene: TRBJ1-2
v_gene: TRBV20-1
CDR3aa: CSAQSTGNYGYTF
CDR3nt: TGCAGTGCCCAGTCGACAGGGAATTATGGCTACACCTTC

d_gene: -
abundance: many
j_gene: TRBJ2-3
v_gene: TRBV5-1
CDR3aa: CASSLYVGTDTQYF
CDR3nt: TGCGCCAGCAGCTTGTATGTTGGCACAGATACGCAGTATTTT

d_gene: -
abundance: -
j_gene: TRBJ2-7
v_gene: TRBV21-1
CDR3aa: CASSTWVGPRSSYEQYF
CDR3nt: TGTGCCAGCAGCACCTGGGTAGGGCCAAGGTCTTCCTACGAGCAGTACTTC

d_gene: -
abundance: few
j_gene: TRBJ1-2
v_gene: TRBV19
CDR3aa: CASRGVIRDYGYTF
CDR3nt: TGTGCCAGTAGAGGGGTGATCCGGGACTATGGCTACACCTTC

d_gene: -
abundance: many
j_gene: TRBJ2-7
v_gene: TRBV28
CDR3aa: CASSFRDEAFYEQYF
CDR3nt: TGTGCCAGCAGTTTCCGGGACGAGGCTTTCTACGAGCAGTACTTC

d_gene: -
abundance: many
j_gene: TRBJ2-4
v_gene: TRBV12-3/TRBV12-4
CDR3aa: CASSPGTKNIQYF
CDR3nt: TGTGCCAGCAGTCCCGGGACCAAAAACATTCAGTACTTC

d_gene: -
abundance: many
j_gene: TRBJ2-5
v_gene: TRBV15
CDR3aa: CATSRGFRETQYF
CDR3nt: TGTGCCACCAGCAGGGGGTTTCGGGAGACCCAGTACTTC

d_gene: TRBD1
abundance: many
j_gene: TRBJ1-4
v_gene: TRBV19
CDR3aa: CASSDRGLSEKLFF
CDR3nt: TGTGCCAGTAGTGACAGGGGGCTCTCGGAAAAACTGTTTTTT

d_gene: TRBD1
abundance: many
j_gene: TRBJ1-5
v_gene: TRBV29-1
CDR3aa: CSVKTGRGSGQGNQPQHF
CDR3nt: TGCAGCGTTAAGACGGGAAGGGGGAGCGGACAGGGCAATCAGCCCCAGCATTTT

d_gene: TRBD2
abundance: many
j_gene: TRBJ2-5
v_gene: TRBV7-6
CDR3aa: CASSLGLAGGETQYF
CDR3nt: TGTGCCAGCAGCCTTGGGCTAGCGGGAGGAGAGACCCAGTACTTC

d_gene: -
abundance: many
j_gene: TRBJ1-1
v_gene: TRBV6-1
CDR3aa: CASSPGQTPPEAFF
CDR3nt: TGTGCCAGCAGTCCAGGACAGACTCCCCCTGAAGCTTTCTTT

d_gene: -
abundance: few
j_gene: TRBJ2-6
v_gene: TRBV12-3/TRBV12-4
CDR3aa: CASTRDAGANVLTF
CDR3nt: TGTGCCAGCACCCGGGACGCTGGGGCCAACGTCCTGACTTTC